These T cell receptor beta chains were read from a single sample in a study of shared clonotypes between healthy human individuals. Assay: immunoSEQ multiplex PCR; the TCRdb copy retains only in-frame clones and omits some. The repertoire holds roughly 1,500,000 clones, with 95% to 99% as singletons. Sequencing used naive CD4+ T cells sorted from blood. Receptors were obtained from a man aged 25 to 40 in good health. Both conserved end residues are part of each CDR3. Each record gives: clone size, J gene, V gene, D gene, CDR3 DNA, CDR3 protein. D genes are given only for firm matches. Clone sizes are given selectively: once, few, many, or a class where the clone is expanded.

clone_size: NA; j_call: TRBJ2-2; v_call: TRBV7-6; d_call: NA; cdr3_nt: TGTGCCAGCAGCTTAATGTGGGGGGTGAGCACCGGGGAGCTGTTTTTT; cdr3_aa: CASSLMWGVSTGELFF
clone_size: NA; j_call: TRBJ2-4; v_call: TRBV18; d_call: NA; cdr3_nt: TGTGCCAGCTCACCAAACGGGCTTGGTGGGGACATTCAGTACTTC; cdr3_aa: CASSPNGLGGDIQYF
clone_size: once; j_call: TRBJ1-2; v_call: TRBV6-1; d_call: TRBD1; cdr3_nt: TGTGCCAGCAGTCTCGCCAAGGGGGCTCACTATGGCTACACCTTC; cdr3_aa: CASSLAKGAHYGYTF
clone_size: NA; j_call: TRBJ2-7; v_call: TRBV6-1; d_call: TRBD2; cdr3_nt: TGTGCCAGCAGTGAAGCATCCGGGACTAGCGGACCCAACCTCTACGAGCAGTACTTC; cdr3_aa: CASSEASGTSGPNLYEQYF
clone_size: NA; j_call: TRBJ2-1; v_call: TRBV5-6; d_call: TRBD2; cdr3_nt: TGTGCCAGCAGCTTGGGATTAGCGGGAGGATCCTACAATGAGCAGTTCTTC; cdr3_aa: CASSLGLAGGSYNEQFF
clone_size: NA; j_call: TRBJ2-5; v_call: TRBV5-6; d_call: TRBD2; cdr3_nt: TGTGCCAGCAGCTTGGGCAGACTAGCGGGAGGGGAGACCCAGTACTTC; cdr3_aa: CASSLGRLAGGETQYF
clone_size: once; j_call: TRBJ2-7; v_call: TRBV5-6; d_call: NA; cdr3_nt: TGTGCCAGCAGCCCGGGCCTTACCCGAATGAATTACGAGCAGTACTTC; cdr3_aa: CASSPGLTRMNYEQYF
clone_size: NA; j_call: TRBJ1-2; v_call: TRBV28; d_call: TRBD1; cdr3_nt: TGTGCCAGCAGTTTAGCGGGACAGGGATATGGCTACACCTTC; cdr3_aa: CASSLAGQGYGYTF
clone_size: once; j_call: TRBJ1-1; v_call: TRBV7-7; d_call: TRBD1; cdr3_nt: TGTGCCAGCAGTTCCCGGGACAGGGACCGTGGTAACACTGAAGCTTTCTTT; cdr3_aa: CASSSRDRDRGNTEAFF
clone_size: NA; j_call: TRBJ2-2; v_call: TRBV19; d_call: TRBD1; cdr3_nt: TGTGCCAGTAGTTCGACAGGGGCCGGGGAGCTGTTTTTT; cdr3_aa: CASSSTGAGELFF
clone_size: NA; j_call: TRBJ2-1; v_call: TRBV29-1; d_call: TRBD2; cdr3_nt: TGCAGCGCCTGGACTAGCGCGTACAATGAGCAGTTCTTC; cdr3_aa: CSAWTSAYNEQFF
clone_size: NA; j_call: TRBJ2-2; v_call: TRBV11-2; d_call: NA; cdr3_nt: TGTGCCAGCAGCTTAGGGCTTGGGGACACCGGGGAGCTGTTTTTT; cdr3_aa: CASSLGLGDTGELFF
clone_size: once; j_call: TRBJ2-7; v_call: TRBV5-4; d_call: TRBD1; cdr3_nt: TGTGCCAGCAGCGTGGGACAGGTGCCCTACGAGCAGTACTTC; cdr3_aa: CASSVGQVPYEQYF
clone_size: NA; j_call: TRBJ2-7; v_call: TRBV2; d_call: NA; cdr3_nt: TGTGCCAGCAGTTTTGGGACTTATAATTACGAGCAGTACTTC; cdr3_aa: CASSFGTYNYEQYF
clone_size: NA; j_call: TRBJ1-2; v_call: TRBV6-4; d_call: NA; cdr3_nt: TGTGCCAGCAGCCTCACCTCTCGACACAGCGGCTATGGCTACACCTTC; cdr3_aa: CASSLTSRHSGYGYTF
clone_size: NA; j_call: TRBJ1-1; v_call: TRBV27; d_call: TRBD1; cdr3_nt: TGTGCCAGCAGTAAAACAGGGGGCACTGAAGCTTTCTTT; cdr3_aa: CASSKTGGTEAFF
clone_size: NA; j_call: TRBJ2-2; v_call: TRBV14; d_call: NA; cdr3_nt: TGTGCCAGCAGCCAAGAATGGCACGGGGAGCTGTTTTTT; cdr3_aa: CASSQEWHGELFF
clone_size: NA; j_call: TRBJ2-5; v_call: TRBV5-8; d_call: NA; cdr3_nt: TGTGCCAGCAGCTTAGACTGGGCAACACAAGAGACCCAGTACTTC; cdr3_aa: CASSLDWATQETQYF
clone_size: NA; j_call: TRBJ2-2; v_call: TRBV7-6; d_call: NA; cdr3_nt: TGTGCCAGCAGCTTAGCGCCTAGCCTACCCGGGGAGCTGTTTTTT; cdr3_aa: CASSLAPSLPGELFF
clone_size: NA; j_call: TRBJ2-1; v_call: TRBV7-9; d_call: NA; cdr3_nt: TGTGCCAGCAGCCTCATGGGTGGTCGGGACAATGAGCAGTTCTTC; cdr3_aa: CASSLMGGRDNEQFF
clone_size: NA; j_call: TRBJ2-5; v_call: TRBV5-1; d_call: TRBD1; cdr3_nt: TGCGCCAGCAGCCAAGGACAGGTCGAAGAGACCCAGTACTTC; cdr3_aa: CASSQGQVEETQYF
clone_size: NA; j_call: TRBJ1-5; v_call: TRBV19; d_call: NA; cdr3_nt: TGTGCCAGTAGATGGGCGCTGGGCAATCAGCCCCAGCATTTT; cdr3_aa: CASRWALGNQPQHF
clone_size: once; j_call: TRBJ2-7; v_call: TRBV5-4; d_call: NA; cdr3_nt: TGTGCCAGCAGCTTGGGGTCTAGCCGAGCCCTCAACGAGCAGTACTTC; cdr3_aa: CASSLGSSRALNEQYF
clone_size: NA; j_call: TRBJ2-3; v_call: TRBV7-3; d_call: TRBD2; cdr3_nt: TGTGCCAGTAATAGCGGGAGAGCTAGCACAGATACGCAGTATTTT; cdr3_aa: CASNSGRASTDTQYF
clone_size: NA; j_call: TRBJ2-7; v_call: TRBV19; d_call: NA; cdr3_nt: TGTGCCAGTAGCACCGGCAAAGAGGACGAGCAGTACTTC; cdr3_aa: CASSTGKEDEQYF
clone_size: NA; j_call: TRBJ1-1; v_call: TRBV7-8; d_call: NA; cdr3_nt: TGTGCCAGCAGCTTAGCGCAGGGGTACACTGAAGCTTTCTTT; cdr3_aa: CASSLAQGYTEAFF
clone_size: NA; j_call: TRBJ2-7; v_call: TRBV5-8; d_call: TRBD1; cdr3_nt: TGTGCCAGCAGCTACCGGGACAGGGGATTAGTCTACGAGCAGTACTTC; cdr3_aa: CASSYRDRGLVYEQYF
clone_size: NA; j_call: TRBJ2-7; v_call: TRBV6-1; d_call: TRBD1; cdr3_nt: TGTGCCAGCACAATGGGACAGAGCTCCTACGAGCAGTACTTC; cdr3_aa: CASTMGQSSYEQYF
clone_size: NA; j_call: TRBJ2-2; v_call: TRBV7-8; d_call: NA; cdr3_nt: TGTGCCAGCAGTCGCGGGAAGAACACCGGGGAGCTGTTTTTT; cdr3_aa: CASSRGKNTGELFF
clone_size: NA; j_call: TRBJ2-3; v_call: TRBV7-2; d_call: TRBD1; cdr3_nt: TGTGCCAGCAGCTTAGAACAGGGGACAGATACGCAGTATTTT; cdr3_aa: CASSLEQGTDTQYF
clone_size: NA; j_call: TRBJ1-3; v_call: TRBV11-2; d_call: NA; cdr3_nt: TGTGCCAGCAGCTTTTGGGGGAACACCATATATTTT; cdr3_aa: CASSFWGNTIYF
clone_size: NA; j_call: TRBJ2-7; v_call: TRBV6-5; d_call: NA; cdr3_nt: TGTGCCAGCAGGAGACAGCTAAACACCTACGAGCAGTACTTC; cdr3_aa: CASRRQLNTYEQYF
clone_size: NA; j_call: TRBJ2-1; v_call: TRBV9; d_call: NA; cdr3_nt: TGTGCCAGCAGCGTAGAGGTCAGCTCCTACAATGAGCAGTTCTTC; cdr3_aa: CASSVEVSSYNEQFF
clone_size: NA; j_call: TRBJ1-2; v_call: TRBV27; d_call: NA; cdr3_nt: TGTGCCAGCAGGACCGCTGCAGCTAACTATGGCTACACCTTC; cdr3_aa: CASRTAAANYGYTF
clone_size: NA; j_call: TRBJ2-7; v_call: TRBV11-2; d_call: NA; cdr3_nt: TGTGCCAGCAGCTTAGGGTTACAGTTTACTACCTACGAGCAGTACTTC; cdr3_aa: CASSLGLQFTTYEQYF
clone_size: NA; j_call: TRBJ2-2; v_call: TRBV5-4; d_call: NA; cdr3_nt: TGTGCCAGCAGCTTGTATCAGATAACGAACACCGGGGAGCTGTTTTTT; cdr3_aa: CASSLYQITNTGELFF
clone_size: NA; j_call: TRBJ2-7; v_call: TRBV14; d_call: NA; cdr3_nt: TGTGCCAGCAGCCGCCGGACAGTCTCCTACGAGCAGTACTTC; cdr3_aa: CASSRRTVSYEQYF
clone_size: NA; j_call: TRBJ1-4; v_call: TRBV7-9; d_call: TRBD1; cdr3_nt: TGTGCCAGCAGCCCACCAGGGGGAGTTAATGAAAAACTGTTTTTT; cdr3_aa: CASSPPGGVNEKLFF
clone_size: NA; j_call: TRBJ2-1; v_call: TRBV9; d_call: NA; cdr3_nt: TGTGCCAGCAGCTCAGATACGGATGAGCAGTTCTTC; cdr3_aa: CASSSDTDEQFF
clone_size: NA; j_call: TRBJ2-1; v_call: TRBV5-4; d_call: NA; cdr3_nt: TGTGCCAGCAGCTTTTTCCAGCGGGACAATGAGCAGTTCTTC; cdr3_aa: CASSFFQRDNEQFF
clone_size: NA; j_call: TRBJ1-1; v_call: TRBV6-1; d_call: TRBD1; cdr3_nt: TGTGCCAGCAGCTCACAGGGGATGGACACTGAAGCTTTCTTT; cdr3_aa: CASSSQGMDTEAFF
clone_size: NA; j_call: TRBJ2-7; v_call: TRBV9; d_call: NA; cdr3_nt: TGTGCCAGCAGCGTAGGTGGGCAGGCCTACGAGCAGTACTTC; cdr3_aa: CASSVGGQAYEQYF